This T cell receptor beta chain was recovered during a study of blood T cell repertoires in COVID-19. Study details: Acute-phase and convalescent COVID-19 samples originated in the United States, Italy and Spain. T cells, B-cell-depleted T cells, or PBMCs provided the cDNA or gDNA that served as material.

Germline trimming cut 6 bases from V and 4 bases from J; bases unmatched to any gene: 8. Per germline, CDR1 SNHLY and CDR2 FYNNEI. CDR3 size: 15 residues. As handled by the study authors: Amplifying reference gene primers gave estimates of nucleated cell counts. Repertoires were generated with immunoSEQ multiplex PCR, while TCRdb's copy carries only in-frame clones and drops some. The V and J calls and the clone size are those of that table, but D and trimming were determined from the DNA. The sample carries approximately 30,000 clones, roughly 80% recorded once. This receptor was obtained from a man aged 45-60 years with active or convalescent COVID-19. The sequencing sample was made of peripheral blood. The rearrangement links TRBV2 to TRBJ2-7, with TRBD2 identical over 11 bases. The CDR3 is CASRPGLAEKYEQYF. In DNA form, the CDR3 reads TGTGCCAGCAGACCGGGACTAGCGGAGAAATACGAGCAGTACTTC.